Below, 21 T cell receptor beta chains from the same sample are listed, as sequenced in a study of blood T cell repertoires in COVID-19. Measured with immunoSEQ multiplex PCR; TCRdb has only the in-frame clones, and not every one. The sample holds roughly 120,000 clones, roughly 90% seen once. The sequenced sample consisted of peripheral blood. Source of these receptors: a man between 70 and 80 years old who had recovered from COVID-19.

This chain connects TRBV4-1 to TRBJ2-7, with 9 bases that match TRBD2. The CDR3 consists of 16 residues. V lost 1 base to trimming and J lost 3 bases; unmatched junction nucleotides: 7. CDR1 and CDR2 from the germline V gene are MGHRA and YSYEKL. Here the CDR3 reads CASSQVLAGANYEQYF. The CDR3, as DNA: TGCGCCAGCAGCCAAGTGTTAGCGGGAGCCAACTACGAGCAGTACTTC.

This chain connects TRBV7-3 to TRBJ2-5, with D perhaps TRBD1 (6 bases). Per germline, CDR1 SGHTA and CDR2 FQGTGA. The CDR3 extends over 13 amino acids. Trimming took 2 bases from V and 7 from J, leaving 11 bases between them. Written as DNA, the CDR3 is TGTGCCAGCAGCTTATGGGCCAGGGGGACCCAGTACTTC. This encodes CASSLWARGTQYF.

This chain joins TRBV6-2 or TRBV6-3 and TRBJ2-5; a weak D match, TRBD2 (6 bases). The CDR3 extends over 18 amino acids. The germline V gene encodes CDR1 MNHEY and CDR2 SVGEGT. The V gene lost 6 bases and the J gene lost 3 bases, with 26 bases spanning the gap. CDR3 sequence (DNA): TGTGCCAGCAGCCACAATACCCCCTGGGCCGGAGGGAAAGAGACCCAGTACTTC. This gives the protein CASSHNTPWAGGKETQYF.

This clone was detected only once. This rearrangement joins TRBV7-9 to TRBJ2-3, with D hard to call. Germline-derived CDR1 and CDR2 are SEHNR and FQNEAQ (reference sequence). The CDR3 length is 12 residues. The germline V and J ends were trimmed by 5 bases and 6 bases, with 9 bases remaining between them. The CDR3 here is CASSPTRDTQYF. CDR3 bases: TGTGCCAGCAGCCCCACCCGGGATACGCAGTATTTT. The entire variable domain, with the rest obtained from reference TRBV7-9 and TRBJ2-3, is as follows: DTGVSQNPRHKITKRGQNVTFRCDPISEHNRLYWYRQTLGQGPEFLTYFQNEAQLEKSRLLSDRFSAERPKGSFSTLEIQRTEQGDSAMYLCASSPTRDTQYFGPGTRLTVL.

This clone has just one count. This rearrangement joins TRBV6-1 to TRBJ1-5; 9 bases are shared with TRBD1. This CDR3 region has 18 residues. J lost 7 bases, V lost 2 bases, and 15 bases had no gene match. Germline V lookup: CDR1 MNHNS, CDR2 SASEGT. The CDR3 here is CASSEYPSGQGADQPQHF. The CDR3 DNA follows: TGTGCCAGCAGTGAATACCCTTCGGGACAGGGAGCCGACCAGCCCCAGCATTTT.

V and J are TRBV12-3 or TRBV12-4 and TRBJ1-2; D perhaps matches TRBD1 (5 bases). The CDR3 has 12 residues. The germline V and J ends were trimmed by 8 bases and 6 bases, with 13 bases remaining between them. CDR3 sequence (DNA): TGTGCCAGCCAGACAGTCGGTGATGGCTACACCTTC. Amino acids: CASQTVGDGYTF.

This chain joins TRBV5-1 and TRBJ2-7; 7 nucleotides align to TRBD2. The V gene end was trimmed by 3 bases and the J gene end by 2 bases; junction bases not matched to a gene: 5. CDR1 is SGHRS and CDR2 is YFSETQ in the germline V gene. There are 14 residues in the CDR3. The CDR3 DNA reads TGCGCCAGCAGCTCGACTAGCTATACCTACGAGCAGTACTTC. Translation gives CASSSTSYTYEQYF.

In the case of this clone: Sequence at one end of the junction differs from germline and may be a read error. CDR3 amino acids: CANSFLLDTSGKRNYEQYF. CDR3 DNA: TGTGCCAACAGTTTTTTGTTAGACACTAGCGGGAAGAGGAACTACGAGCAGTACTTC. The rearrangement links TRBV27 to TRBJ2-7; 10 bases fit TRBD2. CDR1 and CDR2 (germline): MNHEY, SMNVEV (reference sequence). The CDR3 extends over 19 amino acids.

The rearrangement links TRBV2 to TRBJ2-7; TRBD2 agrees at 8 bases. Germline trimming cut 3 bases from V and 2 bases from J; bases unmatched to any gene: 6. The CDR3 sequence is 15 residues long. Germline loops: CDR1 SNHLY, CDR2 FYNNEI. CDR3 region: CASSEGSGGAYEQYF. Written as DNA, the CDR3 is TGTGCCAGCAGTGAGGGGAGCGGGGGAGCCTACGAGCAGTACTTC.

The chain links TRBV2 to TRBJ1-1, with TRBD1 as a possible D gene (6 bases). Trimming removed 8 bases at V and 7 bases at J, with 17 bases between. Germline lookup yields CDR1 SNHLY and CDR2 FYNNEI. This CDR3 has 13 residues. CDR3 loop: CASDSAGTSEAFF. DNA for the CDR3: TGTGCCAGCGATTCCGCAGGGACAAGTGAAGCTTTCTTT.

The chain is built from TRBV24-1 and TRBJ1-5, with no clear D. CDR3 size: 13 residues. Trimming took 6 bases from V and 2 from J, leaving 7 bases between them. Germline CDR1 is KGHDR and CDR2 is SFDVKD. The CDR3 region is CATSITGNQPQHF. The CDR3 DNA follows: TGTGCCACCAGTATTACGGGCAATCAGCCCCAGCATTTT.

The CDR3 DNA follows: TGTGCCAGCAGCCCCAACAGGGGGCCTCAGCCCCAGCATTTT. It yields the protein CASSPNRGPQPQHF. The chain links TRBV5-5 to TRBJ1-5, with TRBD1 identical over 9 bases. Germline V gene sequence: CDR1 SGHKS, CDR2 YYEKEE (reference sequence). The V segment lost 4 bases and the J segment 6 bases; nucleotides outside the gene matches: 5. The CDR3 loop spans 14 amino acids.

The CDR3 reads CASSIDVADSYNEQFF. CDR3 coding DNA: TGTGCCAGTAGTATAGATGTAGCGGACTCCTACAATGAGCAGTTCTTC. The chain is built from TRBV19 and TRBJ2-1, with a possible D match to TRBD2 (6 bases). The CDR3 covers 16 residues. Germline CDR1 LNHDA, CDR2 SQIVND (reference sequence). The V gene lost 0 bases and the J gene lost 0 bases, with 9 bases spanning the gap.

The rearrangement links TRBV7-7 to TRBJ2-3; 7 bases line up with TRBD1. Germline lookup yields CDR1 SSHAT and CDR2 FNYEAQ (reference sequence). The CDR3 runs to 15 residues. After removal of 6 bases from V and 6 bases from J, the junction contained 12 bases not matched to a gene. The CDR3: CASSRGRSQRDTQYF. In DNA form, the CDR3 reads TGTGCCAGCAGTAGGGGGCGATCCCAAAGGGATACGCAGTATTTT.

The chain couples TRBV6-5 to TRBJ1-6; D not resolved. From germline, CDR1 is MNHEY and CDR2 SVGAGI. Deletions cut 4 bases from V and 10 bases from J, with 20 bases between. The CDR3 covers 16 residues. As DNA, the CDR3 is TGTGCCAGCAGTTCTATTCGGGGATCGGTACGGTCACCCCTCCACTTT. Its translation: CASSSIRGSVRSPLHF.

The chain employs TRBV11-2 and TRBJ2-2, with 8 bases matching TRBD2. This CDR3 spans 15 amino acids. Germline loops: CDR1 SGHAT, CDR2 FQNNGV. The V segment lost 5 bases and the J segment 6 bases; nucleotides outside the gene matches: 8. For the CDR3, the DNA is TGTGCCAGCAGCCTGGGAGCGGGAGTTCCCGGGGAGCTGTTTTTT. It yields the protein CASSLGAGVPGELFF.

This chain links TRBV6-1 with TRBJ2-3; D gene uncertain. V lost 3 bases and J 5 bases, leaving 12 bases between the germline ends. CDR3 size: 14 residues. CDR1 and CDR2 from the germline V gene are MNHNS and SASEGT. The CDR3 bases are TGTGCCAGCAGTGAGGGTACAAGCGTAGATACGCAGTATTTT. Translation: CASSEGTSVDTQYF.

The chain couples TRBV5-8 to TRBJ1-2, with 9 positions matching TRBD1. The V segment lost 0 bases and the J segment 6 bases; nucleotides outside the gene matches: 6. This CDR3 is built from 15 residues. Germline V gene lookup returns CDR1 SGHTS and CDR2 YDEGEE. The CDR3 region has the DNA TGTGCCAGCAGCTTGGGTTACTACAGGGGGCATGGCTACACCTTC. Its translation is CASSLGYYRGHGYTF.

This rearrangement joins TRBV2 to TRBJ2-3; 7 nucleotides match TRBD2. The germline gives CDR1 SNHLY, CDR2 FYNNEI. CDR3 length: 11 residues. V trimming: 0 bases; J trimming: 14 bases; junction bases outside the gene matches: 2. CDR3 region: CASSEAGGRYF. DNA for the CDR3: TGTGCCAGCAGTGAAGCGGGGGGGAGGTATTTT.

This clone appeared once. V and J are TRBV14 and TRBJ1-4; 10 bases line up with TRBD1. The length of the CDR3 is 15 residues. In germline, CDR1 is SGHDN, CDR2 FVKESK. V trimming: 2 bases; J trimming: 6 bases; junction bases outside the gene matches: 3. In DNA form, the CDR3 reads TGTGCCAGCAGCCAACTTGGGACAGGGGATGAAAAACTGTTTTTT. It yields the protein CASSQLGTGDEKLFF.

This chain connects TRBV28 to TRBJ2-4; D perhaps matches TRBD1 (5 bases). Germline V lookup: CDR1 MDHEN, CDR2 SYDVKM. V lost 0 bases and J lost 2, with 11 bases in between. The CDR3 runs 16 residues. The CDR3 DNA follows: TGTGCCAGCAGTTTATGGGACACCCAGACCAAAAACATTCAGTACTTC. Translation gives CASSLWDTQTKNIQYF.